The T cell receptor beta chain under discussion was sequenced for a study of early T cells in non-severe SARS-CoV-2 infection. Study-wide context: Sequencing input comprised bulk RNA from unsorted whole blood; chain pairing was not available.

V lost 4 bases and J lost 0; bases outside the gene matches: 9. The CDR3 totals 15 residues. CDR1 and CDR2 (germline): DFQATT, SNEGSKA (reference sequence). In its sample, this clonotype was seen a few times. Its antigen remains unknown. Findings and limits, study-wide: VDJdb-based matching was biased toward anti-spike CD8 responses and missed private and CD4 specificities.

Individual cDNA molecules each received unique molecular identifiers attached to them. TCRdb redid the calling of the 5' RACE reads with MiXCR, one entry per CDR3 protein. Of approximately 70,000 distinct CDR3 sequences listed, about 10% are singletons. The V gene is TRBV20-1, the J gene TRBJ2-7, with 7 bases matching TRBD2. The origin of this receptor is an adult who was a healthcare worker with PCR-confirmed SARS-CoV-2 infection or an uninfected control (not recorded which). The sequences come from whole blood, collected at baseline. CDR3 protein: CSAIMPSGGSYEQYF. DNA of the CDR3: TGCAGTGCTATTATGCCTAGCGGAGGCTCCTACGAGCAGTACTTC.